One TCR beta chain is described in this entry. Its antigen remains unidentified. Base qualities are not recorded, but no much larger clone differs from it by a single base. The healthy control group was made up of a few dozen blood donors, and the Finnish Red Cross blood service supplied their buffy coats. All TCR-sequenced material derived from peripheral blood: patient blood samples and healthy donor buffy coats. Ficoll-Hypaque gradient centrifugation was used to isolate peripheral blood mononuclear cells. CD4+ cells were magnetically purified from the buffy coats of healthy controls. Genomic DNA was extracted using the Gentra Puregene Cell and Tissue kit, and a Qubit 2.0 fluorometer was used to quantify it. The immunoSEQ assay at survey resolution was used to sequence TCRbeta rearrangements from genomic DNA. The paper's processing steps were these. In the TCR sequencing data, the smallest productive clonotype frequency that could be detected was 2.59 x 10-5. Only productive TCRbeta rearrangements, defined as complete and in-frame sequences, were included in the analyses. Clonality for each sample was calculated as Simpson clonality in the immunoSEQ Analyzer version 3.0. Clones were grouped by frequency into very rare, small, medium, large (1-20%) or hyperexpanded (>20%) categories. OLGA 1.2.3 estimated generation probabilities, VDJtools produced V-gene circos plots, VDJdb was queried for specificities, and GLIPH identified CDR3 motifs. Sourced from immuneACCESS, this table was stored by TCRdb with only in-frame sequences that have V and J called. A share of the clones is absent; for the studies checked, an unresolved V gene accounts for under half, and the remainder has no known explanation. The V and J calls and clone size come from that table; D and trimming were worked out from the DNA. The sample table records approximately 34,000 clones; about 71% of these occur just once. The leading ten clones occupy 2% of the sample.

There are 17 amino acids in the CDR3, from cysteine to phenylalanine inclusive. This entry keeps only the CDR3 DNA: 51 bases, framed from base 1. CDR1 and CDR2 (MGHRA, YSYEKL) derive from the germline V gene. Here V drops 0 bases and J drops 4 bases, and the junction holds 5 bases not matched to any gene. The source of the sample is a study of STAT5B mutations in CD4+ large granular lymphocyte leukemia (dated by TCRdb to between 2021 and 2024). As for the study more broadly: Among the healthy controls, the CDR3 'QG' motif was associated with a particular HLA allele. Flow cytometry on FACSCanto II or FACSVerse showed that the purified fractions were more than 95% pure among lymphocytes. The study compared the TCRbeta repertoires of patients with CD4+ T-cell large granular lymphocyte leukemia against the TCRbeta repertoires of healthy blood donors. Overall study results and their limits: CD4-sorted patient repertoires appeared more clonal than healthy CD4+ repertoires, and this difference persisted after removing the putative leukemic clones. TRBV06-family usage was enriched among the top patient clones (8/27) compared with healthy controls (2/35). Data were not HLA-matched; higher clonality in CD4+ versus CD8+ T-LGLL could reflect the relatively small sample size. The main leukemic clonotypes were found to be private to each patient, although 25% of the main leukemic clonotypes were detected at low frequency in the non-leukemic repertoires of other patients.

The receptor was derived from a human donor in good health. Source material: CD4+ T cells from blood buffy coats. The rearranged segments are TRBV4-1 and TRBJ2-3; the junction holds 12 bases that match TRBD2. The CDR3 in this case is CASSQDPLAGGPDTQYF. At the DNA level, the sequence is TGCGCCAGCAGCCAAGATCCCCTAGCGGGGGGGCCAGATACGCAGTATTTT.